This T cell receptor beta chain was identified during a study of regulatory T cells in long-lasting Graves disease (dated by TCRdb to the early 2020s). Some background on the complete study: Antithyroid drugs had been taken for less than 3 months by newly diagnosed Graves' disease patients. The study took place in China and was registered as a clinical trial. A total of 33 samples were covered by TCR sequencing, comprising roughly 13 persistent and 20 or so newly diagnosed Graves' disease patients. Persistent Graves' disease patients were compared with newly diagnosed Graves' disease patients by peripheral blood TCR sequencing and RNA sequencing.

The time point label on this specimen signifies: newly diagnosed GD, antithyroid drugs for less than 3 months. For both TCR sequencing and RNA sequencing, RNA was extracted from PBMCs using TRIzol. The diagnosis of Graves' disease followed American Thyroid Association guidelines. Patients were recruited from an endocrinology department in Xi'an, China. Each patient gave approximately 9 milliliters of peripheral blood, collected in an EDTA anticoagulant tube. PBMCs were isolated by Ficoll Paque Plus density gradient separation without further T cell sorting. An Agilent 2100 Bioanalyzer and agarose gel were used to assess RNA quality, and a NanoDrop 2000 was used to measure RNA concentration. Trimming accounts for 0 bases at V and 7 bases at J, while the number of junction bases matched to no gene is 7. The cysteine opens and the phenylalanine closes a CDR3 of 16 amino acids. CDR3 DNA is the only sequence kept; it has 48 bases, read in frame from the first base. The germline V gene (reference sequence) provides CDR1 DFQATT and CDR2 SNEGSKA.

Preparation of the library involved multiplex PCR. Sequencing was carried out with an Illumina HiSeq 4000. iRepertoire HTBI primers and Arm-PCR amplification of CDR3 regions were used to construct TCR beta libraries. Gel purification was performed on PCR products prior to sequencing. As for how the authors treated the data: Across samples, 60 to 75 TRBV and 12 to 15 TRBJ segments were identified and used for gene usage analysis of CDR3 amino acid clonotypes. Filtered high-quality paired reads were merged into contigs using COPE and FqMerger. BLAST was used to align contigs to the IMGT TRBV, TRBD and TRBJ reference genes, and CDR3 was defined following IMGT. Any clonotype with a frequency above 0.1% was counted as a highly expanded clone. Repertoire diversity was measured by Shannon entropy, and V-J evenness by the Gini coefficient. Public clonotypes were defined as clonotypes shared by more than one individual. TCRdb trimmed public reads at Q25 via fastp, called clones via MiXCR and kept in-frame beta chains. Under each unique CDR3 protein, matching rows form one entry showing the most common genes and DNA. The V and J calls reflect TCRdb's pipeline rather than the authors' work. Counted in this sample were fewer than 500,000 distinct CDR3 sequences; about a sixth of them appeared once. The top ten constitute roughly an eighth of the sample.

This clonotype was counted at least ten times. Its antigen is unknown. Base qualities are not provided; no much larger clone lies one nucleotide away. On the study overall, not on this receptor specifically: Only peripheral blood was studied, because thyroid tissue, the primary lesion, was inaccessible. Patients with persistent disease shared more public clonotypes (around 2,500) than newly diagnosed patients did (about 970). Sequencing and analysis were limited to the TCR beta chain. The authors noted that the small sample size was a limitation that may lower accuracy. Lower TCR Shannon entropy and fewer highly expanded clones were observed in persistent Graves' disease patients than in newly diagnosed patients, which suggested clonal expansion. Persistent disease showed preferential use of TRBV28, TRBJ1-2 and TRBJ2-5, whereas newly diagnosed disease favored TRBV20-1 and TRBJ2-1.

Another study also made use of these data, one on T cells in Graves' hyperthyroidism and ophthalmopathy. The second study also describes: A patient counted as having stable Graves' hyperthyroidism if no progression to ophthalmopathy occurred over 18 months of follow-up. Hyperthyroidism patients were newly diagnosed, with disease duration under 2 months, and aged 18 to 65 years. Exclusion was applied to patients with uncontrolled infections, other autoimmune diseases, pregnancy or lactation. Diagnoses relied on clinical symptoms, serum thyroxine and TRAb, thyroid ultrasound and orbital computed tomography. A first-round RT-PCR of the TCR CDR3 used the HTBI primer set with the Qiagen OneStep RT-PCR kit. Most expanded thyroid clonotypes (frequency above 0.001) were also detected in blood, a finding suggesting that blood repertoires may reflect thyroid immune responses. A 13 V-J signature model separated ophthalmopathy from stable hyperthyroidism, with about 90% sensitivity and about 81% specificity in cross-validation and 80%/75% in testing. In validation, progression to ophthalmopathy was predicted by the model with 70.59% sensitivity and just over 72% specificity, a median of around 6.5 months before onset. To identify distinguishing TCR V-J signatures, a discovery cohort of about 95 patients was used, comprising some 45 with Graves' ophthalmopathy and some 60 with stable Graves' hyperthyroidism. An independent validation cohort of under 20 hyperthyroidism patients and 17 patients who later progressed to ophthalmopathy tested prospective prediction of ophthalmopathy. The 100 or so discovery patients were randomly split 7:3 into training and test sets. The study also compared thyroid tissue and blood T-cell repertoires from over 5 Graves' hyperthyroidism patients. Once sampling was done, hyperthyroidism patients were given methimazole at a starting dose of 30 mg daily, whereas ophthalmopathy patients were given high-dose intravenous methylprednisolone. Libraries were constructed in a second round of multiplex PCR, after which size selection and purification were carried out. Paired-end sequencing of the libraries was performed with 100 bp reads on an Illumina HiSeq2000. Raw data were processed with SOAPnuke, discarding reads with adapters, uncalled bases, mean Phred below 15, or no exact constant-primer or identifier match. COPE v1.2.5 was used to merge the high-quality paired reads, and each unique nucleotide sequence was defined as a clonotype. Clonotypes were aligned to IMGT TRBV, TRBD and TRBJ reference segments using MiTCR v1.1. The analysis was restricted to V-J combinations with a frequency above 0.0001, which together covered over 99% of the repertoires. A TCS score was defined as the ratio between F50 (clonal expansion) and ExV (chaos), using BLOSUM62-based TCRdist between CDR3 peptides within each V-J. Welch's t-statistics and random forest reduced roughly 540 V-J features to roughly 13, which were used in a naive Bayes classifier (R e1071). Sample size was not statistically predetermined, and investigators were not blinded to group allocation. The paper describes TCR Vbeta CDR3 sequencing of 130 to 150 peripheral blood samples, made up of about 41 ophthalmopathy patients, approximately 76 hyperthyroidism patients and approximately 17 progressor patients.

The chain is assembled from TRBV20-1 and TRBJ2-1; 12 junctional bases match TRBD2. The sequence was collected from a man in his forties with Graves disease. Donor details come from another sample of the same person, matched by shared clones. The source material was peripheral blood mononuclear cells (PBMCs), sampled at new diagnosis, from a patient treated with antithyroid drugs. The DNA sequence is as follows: TGCAGTGCTAGAGACCCGCTAGCGGGAGGGTTAAATGAGCAGTTCTTC. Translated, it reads CSARDPLAGGLNEQFF.